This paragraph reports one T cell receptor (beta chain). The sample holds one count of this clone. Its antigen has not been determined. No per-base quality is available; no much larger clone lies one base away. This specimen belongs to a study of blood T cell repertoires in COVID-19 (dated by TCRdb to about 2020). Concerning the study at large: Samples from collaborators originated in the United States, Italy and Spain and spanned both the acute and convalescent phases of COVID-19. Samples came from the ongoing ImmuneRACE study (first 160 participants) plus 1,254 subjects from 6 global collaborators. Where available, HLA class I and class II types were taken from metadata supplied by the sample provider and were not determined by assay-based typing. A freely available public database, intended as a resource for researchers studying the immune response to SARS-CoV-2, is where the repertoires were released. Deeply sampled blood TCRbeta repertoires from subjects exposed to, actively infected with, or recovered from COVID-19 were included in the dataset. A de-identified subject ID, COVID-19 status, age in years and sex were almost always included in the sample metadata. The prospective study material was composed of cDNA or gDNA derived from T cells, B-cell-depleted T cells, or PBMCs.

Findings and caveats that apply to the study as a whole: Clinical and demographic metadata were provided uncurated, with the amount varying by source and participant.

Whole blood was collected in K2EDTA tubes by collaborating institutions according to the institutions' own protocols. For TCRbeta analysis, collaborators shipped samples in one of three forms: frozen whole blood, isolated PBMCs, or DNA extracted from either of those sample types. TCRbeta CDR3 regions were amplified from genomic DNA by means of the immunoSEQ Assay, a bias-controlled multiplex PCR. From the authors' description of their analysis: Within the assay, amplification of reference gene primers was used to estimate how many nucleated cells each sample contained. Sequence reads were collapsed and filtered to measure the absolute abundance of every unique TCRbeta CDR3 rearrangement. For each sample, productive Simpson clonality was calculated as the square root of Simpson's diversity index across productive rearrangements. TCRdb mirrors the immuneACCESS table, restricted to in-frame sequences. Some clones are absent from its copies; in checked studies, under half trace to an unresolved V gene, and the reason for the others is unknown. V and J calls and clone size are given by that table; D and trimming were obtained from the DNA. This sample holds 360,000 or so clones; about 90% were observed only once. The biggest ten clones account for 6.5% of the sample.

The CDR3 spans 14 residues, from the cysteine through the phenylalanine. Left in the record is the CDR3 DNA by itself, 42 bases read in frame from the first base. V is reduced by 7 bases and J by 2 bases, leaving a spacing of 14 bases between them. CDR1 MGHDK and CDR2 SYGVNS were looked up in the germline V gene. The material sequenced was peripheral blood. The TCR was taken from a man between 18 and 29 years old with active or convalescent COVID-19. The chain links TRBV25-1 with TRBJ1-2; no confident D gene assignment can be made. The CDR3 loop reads CASTPNRRNYGYTF. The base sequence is TGTGCCAGCACCCCCAACCGGCGGAACTATGGCTACACCTTC.